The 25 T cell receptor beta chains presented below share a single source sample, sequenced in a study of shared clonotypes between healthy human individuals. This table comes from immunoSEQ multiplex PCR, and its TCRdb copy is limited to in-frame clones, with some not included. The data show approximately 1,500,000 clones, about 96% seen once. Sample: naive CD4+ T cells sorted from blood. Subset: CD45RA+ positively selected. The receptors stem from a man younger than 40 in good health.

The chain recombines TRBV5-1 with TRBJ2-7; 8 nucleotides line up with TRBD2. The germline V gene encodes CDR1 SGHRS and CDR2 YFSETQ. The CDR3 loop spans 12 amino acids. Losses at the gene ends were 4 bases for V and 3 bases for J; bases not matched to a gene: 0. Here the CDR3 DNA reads TGCGCCAGCAGCACTAGCGGCTACGAGCAGTACTTC. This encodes CASSTSGYEQYF. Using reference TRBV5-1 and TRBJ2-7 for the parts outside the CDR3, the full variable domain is KAGVTQTPRYLIKTRGQQVTLSCSPISGHRSVSWYQQTPGQGLQFLFEYFSETQRNKGNFPGRFSGRQFSNSRSEMNVSTLELGDSALYLCASSTSGYEQYFGPGTRLTVT.

The CDR3 sequence: CASSLALAGGPGETQYF. CDR3 DNA sequence: TGTGCCAGCAGCTTAGCTCTAGCGGGAGGGCCGGGAGAGACCCAGTACTTC. This chain connects TRBV11-2 to TRBJ2-5; 12 bases fit TRBD2. J gave up 4 bases and V 1 base, and 7 bases lay outside the gene matches. The germline CDR1 and CDR2 sequences are SGHAT and FQNNGV. The length of the CDR3 is 17 residues.

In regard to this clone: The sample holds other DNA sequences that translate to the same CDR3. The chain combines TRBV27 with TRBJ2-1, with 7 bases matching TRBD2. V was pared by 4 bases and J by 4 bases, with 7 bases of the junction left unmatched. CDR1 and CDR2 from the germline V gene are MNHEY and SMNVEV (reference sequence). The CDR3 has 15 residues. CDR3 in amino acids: CASSSLAGVYNEQFF. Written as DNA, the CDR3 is TGTGCCAGCAGTTCCTTGGCGGGGGTGTACAATGAGCAGTTCTTC.

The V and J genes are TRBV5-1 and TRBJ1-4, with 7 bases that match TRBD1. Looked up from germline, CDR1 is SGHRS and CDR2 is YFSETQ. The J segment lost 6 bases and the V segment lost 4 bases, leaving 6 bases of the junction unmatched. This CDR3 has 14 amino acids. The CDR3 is CASSIGTVDEKLFF. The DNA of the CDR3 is TGCGCCAGCAGCATCGGGACAGTAGATGAAAAACTGTTTTTT.

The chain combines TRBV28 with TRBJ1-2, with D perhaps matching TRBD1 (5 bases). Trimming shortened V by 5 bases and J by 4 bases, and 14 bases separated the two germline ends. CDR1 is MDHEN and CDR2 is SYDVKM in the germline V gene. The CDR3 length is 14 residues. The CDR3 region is CASSTLRGVYGYTF. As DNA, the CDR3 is TGTGCCAGCAGTACTTTACGGGGGGTCTATGGCTACACCTTC.

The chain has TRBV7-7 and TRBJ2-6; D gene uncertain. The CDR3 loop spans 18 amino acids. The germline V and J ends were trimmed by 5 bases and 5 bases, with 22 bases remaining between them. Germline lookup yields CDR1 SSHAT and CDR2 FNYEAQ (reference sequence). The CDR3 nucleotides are TGTGCCAGCAGCAGGTGCTTAGTGCCACAAAGTCGGGCCAACGTCCTGACTTTC. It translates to CASSRCLVPQSRANVLTF.

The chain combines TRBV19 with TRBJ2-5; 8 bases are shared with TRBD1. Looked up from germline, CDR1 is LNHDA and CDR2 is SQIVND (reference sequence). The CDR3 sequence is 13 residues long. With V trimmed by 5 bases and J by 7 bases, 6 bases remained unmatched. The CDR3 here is CASSSDRDGTQYF. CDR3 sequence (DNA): TGTGCCAGTAGTTCGGACAGGGATGGGACCCAGTACTTC.

The CDR3 sequence is CASSHPSSTDTQYF. The CDR3 coding sequence is TGTGCCAGCAGCCATCCTTCTAGCACAGATACGCAGTATTTT. The chain recombines TRBV14 with TRBJ2-3; D is undetermined. The germline V gene encodes CDR1 SGHDN and CDR2 FVKESK. The V and J ends lost 3 bases and 0 bases respectively, with 7 bases between them. The CDR3 is 14 residues long. The complete variable domain, with remaining parts taken from reference TRBV14 and TRBJ2-3, reads EAGVTQFPSHSVIEKGQTVTLRCDPISGHDNLYWYRRVMGKEIKFLLHFVKESKQDESGMPNNRFLAERTGGTYSTLKVQPAELEDSGVYFCASSHPSSTDTQYFGPGTRLTVL.

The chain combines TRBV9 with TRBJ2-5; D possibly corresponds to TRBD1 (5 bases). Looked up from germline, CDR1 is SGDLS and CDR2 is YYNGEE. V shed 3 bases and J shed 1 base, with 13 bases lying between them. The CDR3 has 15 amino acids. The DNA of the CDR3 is TGTGCCAGCAGCGCCCAGGCCAGGGTCCAAGAGACCCAGTACTTC. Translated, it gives CASSAQARVQETQYF.

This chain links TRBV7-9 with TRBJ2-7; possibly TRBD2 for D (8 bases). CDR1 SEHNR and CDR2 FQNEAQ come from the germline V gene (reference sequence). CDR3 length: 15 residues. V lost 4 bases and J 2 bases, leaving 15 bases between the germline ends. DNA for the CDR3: TGTGCCAGCAGCTCCCGGGGGGGACAGCCCTACGAGCAGTACTTC. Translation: CASSSRGGQPYEQYF.

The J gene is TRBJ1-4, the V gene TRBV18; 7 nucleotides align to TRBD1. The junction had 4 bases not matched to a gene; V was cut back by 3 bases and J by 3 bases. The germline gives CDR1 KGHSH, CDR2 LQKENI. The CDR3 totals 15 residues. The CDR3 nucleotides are TGTGCCAGCTCACCTGACAGGGTAGCTAATGAAAAACTGTTTTTT. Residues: CASSPDRVANEKLFF.

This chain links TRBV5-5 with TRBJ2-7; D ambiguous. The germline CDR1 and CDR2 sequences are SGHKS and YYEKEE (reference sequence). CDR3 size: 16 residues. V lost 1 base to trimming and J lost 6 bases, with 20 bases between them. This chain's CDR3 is CASSLLASHILREQYF. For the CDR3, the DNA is TGTGCCAGCAGCTTGCTTGCCAGCCATATCCTACGCGAGCAGTACTTC.

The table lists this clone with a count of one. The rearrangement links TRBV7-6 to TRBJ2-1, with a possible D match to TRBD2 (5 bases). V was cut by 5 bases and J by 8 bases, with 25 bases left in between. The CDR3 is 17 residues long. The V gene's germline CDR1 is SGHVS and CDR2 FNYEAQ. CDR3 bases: TGTGCCAGCAGCACTCCCCGCTGGCGGGTGGCTGTCGATGAGCAGTTCTTC. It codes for CASSTPRWRVAVDEQFF.

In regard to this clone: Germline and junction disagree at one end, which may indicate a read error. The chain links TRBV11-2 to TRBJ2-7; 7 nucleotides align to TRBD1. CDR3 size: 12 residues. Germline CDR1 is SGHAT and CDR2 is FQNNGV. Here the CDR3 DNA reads TGTGCCAGCACCTTACAGGGGTACGAGCAGTACTTC. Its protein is CASTLQGYEQYF.

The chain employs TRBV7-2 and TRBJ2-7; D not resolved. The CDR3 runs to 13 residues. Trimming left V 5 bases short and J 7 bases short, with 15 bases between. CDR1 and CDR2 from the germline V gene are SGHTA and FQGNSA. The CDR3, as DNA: TGTGCCAGCAGCACCCCTTCCACGGATGAGCAGTACTTC. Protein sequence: CASSTPSTDEQYF.

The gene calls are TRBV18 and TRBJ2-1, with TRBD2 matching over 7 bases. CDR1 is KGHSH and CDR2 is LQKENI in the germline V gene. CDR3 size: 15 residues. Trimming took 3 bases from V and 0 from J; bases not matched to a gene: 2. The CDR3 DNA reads TGTGCCAGCTCACCTCGGACTAGCTCCTACAATGAGCAGTTCTTC. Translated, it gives CASSPRTSSYNEQFF.

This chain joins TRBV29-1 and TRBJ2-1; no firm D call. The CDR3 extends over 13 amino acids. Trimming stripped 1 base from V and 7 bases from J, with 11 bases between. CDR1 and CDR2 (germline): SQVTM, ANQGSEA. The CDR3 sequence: CSVEGSMGNEQFF. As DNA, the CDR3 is TGCAGCGTTGAAGGCTCCATGGGGAATGAGCAGTTCTTC.

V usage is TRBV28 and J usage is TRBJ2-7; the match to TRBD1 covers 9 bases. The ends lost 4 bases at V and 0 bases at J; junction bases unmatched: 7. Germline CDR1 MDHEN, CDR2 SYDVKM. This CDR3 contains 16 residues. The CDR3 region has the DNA TGTGCCAGCAGTTGGTTAACAGGGGGCGTCTCCTACGAGCAGTACTTC. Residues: CASSWLTGGVSYEQYF.

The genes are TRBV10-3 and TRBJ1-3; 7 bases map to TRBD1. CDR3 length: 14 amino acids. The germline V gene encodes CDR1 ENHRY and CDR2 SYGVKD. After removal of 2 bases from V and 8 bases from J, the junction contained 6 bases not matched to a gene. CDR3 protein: CAISEQPGGDTIYF. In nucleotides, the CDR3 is TGTGCCATCAGTGAGCAGCCAGGGGGAGACACCATATATTTT.

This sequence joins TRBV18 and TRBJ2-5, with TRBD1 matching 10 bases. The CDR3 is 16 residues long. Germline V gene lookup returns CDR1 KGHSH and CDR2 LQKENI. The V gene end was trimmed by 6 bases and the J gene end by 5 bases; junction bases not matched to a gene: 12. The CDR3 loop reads CASSRQGALSRETQYF. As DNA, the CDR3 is TGTGCCAGCTCGAGACAGGGGGCCCTTAGTAGGGAGACCCAGTACTTC.

CDR3 in DNA: TGTGCCAGCAGTTTAAGTTTCCGTCGGGGGAGTGGTGGGGCCAACGTCCTGACTTTC. This sequence encodes CASSLSFRRGSGGANVLTF. V and J are TRBV27 and TRBJ2-6, with a weak D call TRBD2 (6 bases). V was cut by 2 bases and J by 3 bases, with 20 bases left in between. The CDR3 sequence is 19 residues long. Germline CDR1 reads MNHEY; CDR2 reads SMNVEV (reference sequence). The complete variable domain, with remaining parts taken from reference TRBV27 and TRBJ2-6, reads EAQVTQNPRYLITVTGKKLTVTCSQNMNHEYMSWYRQDPGLGLRQIYYSMNVEVTDKGDVPEGYKVSRKEKRNFPLILESPSPNQTSLYFCASSLSFRRGSGGANVLTFGAGSRLTVL.

The CDR3 is CASSLPRRMGGYTF. The CDR3 DNA reads as TGTGCCAGCAGTTTACCGAGGAGAATGGGGGGCTACACCTTC. The V gene is TRBV28, the J gene TRBJ1-2; D is unclear. Germline CDR1 reads MDHEN; CDR2 reads SYDVKM. The CDR3 runs 14 residues. V lost 2 bases and J lost 8, with 15 bases in between.

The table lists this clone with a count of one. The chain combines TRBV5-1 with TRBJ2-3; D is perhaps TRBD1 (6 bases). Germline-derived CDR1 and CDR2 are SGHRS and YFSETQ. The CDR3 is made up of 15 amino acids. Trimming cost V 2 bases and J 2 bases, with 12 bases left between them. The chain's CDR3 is CASSFPQGITDTQYF. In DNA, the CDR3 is TGCGCCAGCAGCTTCCCGCAGGGGATCACAGATACGCAGTATTTT.

The CDR3, as DNA: TGTGCCAGCAGTTTACTTTTTGAAAAACTGTTTTTT. Protein product: CASSLLFEKLFF. The chain is built from TRBV28 and TRBJ1-4; D gene unclear. This CDR3 region has 12 residues. V was pared by 2 bases and J by 7 bases, with 5 bases between. Germline loops: CDR1 MDHEN, CDR2 SYDVKM.

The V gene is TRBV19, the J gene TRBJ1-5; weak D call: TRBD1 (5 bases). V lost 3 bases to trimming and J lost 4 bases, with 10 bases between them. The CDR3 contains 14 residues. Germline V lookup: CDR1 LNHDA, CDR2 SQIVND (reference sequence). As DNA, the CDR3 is TGTGCCAGTAGTATTGCGCCAGGGAATCAGCCCCAGCATTTT. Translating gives CASSIAPGNQPQHF.